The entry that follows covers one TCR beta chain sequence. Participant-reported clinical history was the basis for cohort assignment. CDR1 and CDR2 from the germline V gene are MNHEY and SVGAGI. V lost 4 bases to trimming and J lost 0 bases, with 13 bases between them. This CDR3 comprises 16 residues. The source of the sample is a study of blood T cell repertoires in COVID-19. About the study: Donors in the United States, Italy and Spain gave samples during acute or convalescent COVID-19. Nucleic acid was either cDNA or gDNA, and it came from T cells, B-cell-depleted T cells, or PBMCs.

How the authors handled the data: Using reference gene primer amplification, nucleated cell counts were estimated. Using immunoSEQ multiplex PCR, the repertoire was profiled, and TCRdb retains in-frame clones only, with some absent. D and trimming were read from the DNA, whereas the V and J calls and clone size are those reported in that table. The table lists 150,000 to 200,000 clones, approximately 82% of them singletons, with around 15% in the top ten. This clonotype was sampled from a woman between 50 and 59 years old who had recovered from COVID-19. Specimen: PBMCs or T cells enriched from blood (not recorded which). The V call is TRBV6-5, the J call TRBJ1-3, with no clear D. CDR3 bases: TGTGCCAGCAGTTCTGGGTGGCGGTCCTCTGGAAACACCATATATTTT. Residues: CASSSGWRSSGNTIYF.